The 19 T cell receptor beta chains presented below share a single source sample, sequenced in a study of tumor-infiltrating lymphocytes in primary liver carcinoma. Scientists recovered RNA and DNA together from about 20-30 mg of unsorted bulk tissue. Production of TCR beta cDNA used 500 ng total RNA together with a constant-region primer. Slightly modified ARM-PCR with three nested multiplex PCR rounds yielded TCR beta libraries. It was with TRBV1-TRBV30 forward primers and a C-beta reverse primer that the first two PCR rounds were run, at 10 to 11 cycles each. TCRdb fed the multiplex PCR reads into MiXCR, producing one record per CDR3 protein. This sample has about 97,000 distinct CDR3 sequences, with more than 65% found just once. Sequenced input: liver tumor tissue from sampling region 2. The subset: tumor region T2, inferior pole. The receptors shown here come from a woman aged 55-75 years with primary liver carcinoma and hepatitis B virus infection.

This clonotype was picked up one time. It is likely a read error, because the conserved phenylalanine at the end of the CDR3 is missing. V is TRBV2 and J is TRBJ1-6, with TRBD1 matching over 9 bases. CDR1 SNHLY and CDR2 FYNNEI come from the germline V gene. This CDR3 region has 15 residues. The junction had 5 bases not matched to a gene; V was cut back by 1 base and J by 10 bases. In DNA form, the CDR3 reads TGTGCCAGCAGTGAAGAACAGGGGGCTAGGTCACCCCTCCACTCT. Translated: CASSEEQGARSPLHS.

Ten or more counts support this clonotype. The chain combines TRBV12-3 or TRBV12-4 with TRBJ2-7; D possibly corresponds to TRBD2 (5 bases). The CDR3 has 15 amino acids. Trimming cost V 5 bases and J 0 bases, with 14 bases left between them. The CDR3 nucleotides read TGTGCCAGCAGTGCCTCCGGACTTGGCTCCTACGAGCAGTACTTC. Translated: CASSASGLGSYEQYF.

The V gene is TRBV11-3, the J gene TRBJ2-5, with D unresolved. The CDR3 is 14 residues long. Germline-derived CDR1 and CDR2 are SGHNT and YENEEA. V was cut by 5 bases and J by 13 bases, with 23 bases left in between. CDR3 region: CASSLVVVGETLYF. The CDR3 DNA is TGTGCCAGCAGCCTAGTGGTGGTTGGAGAGACTCTGTACTTC.

To note about this clonotype: A much more abundant neighbour one base away suggests this may be a read error. Here the CDR3 DNA reads TGTGCCAGCAGCCAGACGACTAGCGGGAGGCACAAGCAGTACTTC. Residues: CASSQTTSGRHKQYF. This chain connects TRBV7-8 to TRBJ2-7; 13 nucleotides match TRBD2. Looked up from germline, CDR1 is SGHVS and CDR2 is FQNEAQ. V was pared by 5 bases and J by 8 bases, with 9 bases of the junction left unmatched. This CDR3 spans 15 amino acids.

On this clonotype itself: Sequence at one end of the junction differs from germline and may be a read error. The chain recombines TRBV5-1 with TRBJ2-7; TRBD1 matches 9 bases. The CDR3 consists of 15 residues. CDR1 and CDR2 from the germline V gene are SGHRS and YFSETQ. The CDR3 sequence: CASSATGGFVYGQYF. CDR3 coding DNA: TGCGCCAGCAGCGCCACAGGGGGCTTTGTGTACGGGCAGTACTTC. The full variable domain, in which reference TRBV5-1 and TRBJ2-7 provide the parts outside the CDR3, is KAGVTQTPRYLIKTRGQQVTLSCSPISGHRSVSWYQQTPGQGLQFLFEYFSETQRNKGNFPGRFSGRQFSNSRSEMNVSTLELGDSALYLCASSATGGFVYGQYFGPGTRLTVT.

The chain has TRBV20-1 and TRBJ2-4, with 8 bases matching TRBD2. This CDR3 has 16 residues. Germline lookup yields CDR1 DFQATT and CDR2 SNEGSKA (reference sequence). With 0 bases clipped from V and 8 bases from J, the junction kept 12 bases outside the gene matches. The CDR3, as DNA: TGCAGTGCTAGAGATGTGGCGGGAGGCCCGGGGGACATTCAGTACTTC. This codes for CSARDVAGGPGDIQYF.

Points on this clonotype: The junction departs from germline at one end; a sequencing error may be responsible. The chain has TRBV11-3 and TRBJ2-7; TRBD1 might be the D (7 bases). The CDR3 is 15 amino acids. Germline V gives CDR1 SGHNT, CDR2 YENEEA. The CDR3 sequence: CASSPGRGGIYEQYF. As DNA, the CDR3 is TGTGCTAGCAGCCCCGGGAGAGGGGGCATCTACGAGCAGTACTTC.

The rearrangement joins TRBV28 to TRBJ2-7; 10 bases are a match to TRBD2. CDR1 MDHEN and CDR2 SYDVKM come from the germline V gene. There are 17 residues in the CDR3. V lost 7 bases, J lost 4 bases, and 16 bases stayed unmatched. In DNA, the CDR3 is TGTGCCAGCATCTCGACCCGGCTAGCGGGAGCGAGGTACGAGCAGTACTTC. Protein: CASISTRLAGARYEQYF. Variable domain in full (rest from reference TRBV28 and TRBJ2-7): DVKVTQSSRYLVKRTGEKVFLECVQDMDHENMFWYRQDPGLGLRLIYFSYDVKMKEKGDIPEGYSVSREKKERFSLILESASTNQTSMYLCASISTRLAGARYEQYFGPGTRLTVT.

The chain combines TRBV20-1 with TRBJ1-1; a weak D match, TRBD1 (5 bases). V lost 6 bases and J lost 1, with 12 bases in between. Looked up from germline, CDR1 is DFQATT and CDR2 is SNEGSKA (reference sequence). The CDR3 has 13 amino acids. The CDR3 nucleotides read TGCAGTGCCCCCGGGACCGGGAACACTGAAGCTTTCTTT. It translates to CSAPGTGNTEAFF.

The J gene is TRBJ1-1, the V gene TRBV6-1; D is unclear. The CDR3 totals 14 residues. The germline V gene has CDR1 MNHNS and CDR2 SASEGT. V was trimmed by 0 bases and J by 3 bases, leaving 8 bases between them. This chain's CDR3 is CASSEAVKDTEAFF. As DNA, the CDR3 is TGTGCCAGCAGTGAAGCGGTCAAGGACACTGAAGCTTTCTTT.

This clonotype was observed a single time. A read error may account for a junction end that differs from germline. The chain joins TRBV5-1 to TRBJ2-6; 10 nucleotides line up with TRBD1. CDR3 length: 18 residues. From germline, CDR1 is SGHRS and CDR2 YFSETQ. CDR3 in DNA: TGTGCCATCAGAGACAGGGGGCGACCCTACTCTGGGGCTAACGTCCTGACTTTC. Translation gives CAIRDRGRPYSGANVLTF.

This rearrangement joins TRBV7-2 to TRBJ2-7; 15 bases align to TRBD2. The ends lost 5 bases at V and 6 bases at J; junction bases unmatched: 5. Germline V CDR1 and CDR2: SGHTA, FQGNSA. This CDR3 spans 15 amino acids. DNA of the CDR3: TGTGCCAGCAGCCCCCCGGGACTAGCGGGAGGCGAGCAGTACTTC. This codes for CASSPPGLAGGEQYF. Full variable domain (rest looked up from reference TRBV7-2 and TRBJ2-7): GAGVSQSPSNKVTEKGKDVELRCDPISGHTALYWYRQSLGQGLEFLIYFQGNSAPDKSGLPSDRFSAERTGGSVSTLTIQRTQQEDSAVYLCASSPPGLAGGEQYFGPGTRLTVT.

The V call is TRBV28, the J call TRBJ1-4; perhaps TRBD1 as D (6 bases). With 5 bases removed from V and 4 bases from J, the gap between germline ends came to 20 bases. Germline V lookup: CDR1 MDHEN, CDR2 SYDVKM. The CDR3 has 17 amino acids. CDR3 coding DNA: TGTGCCAGCAGTCCCCCCCCACAGGGAGGGCATAATGAAAAACTGTTTTTT. Protein product: CASSPPPQGGHNEKLFF.

The chain couples TRBV18 to TRBJ1-1; TRBD1 might be the D (5 bases). Per the germline V gene, CDR1 is KGHSH and CDR2 is LQKENI. The CDR3 consists of 14 residues. V lost 1 base and J 4 bases, leaving 10 bases between the germline ends. In nucleotides, the CDR3 is TGTGCCAGCTCACCACAGGGGCTGGGCACTGAAGCTTTCTTT. This sequence encodes CASSPQGLGTEAFF.

This clonotype has a count of ten or more. The V and J genes are TRBV10-1 and TRBJ2-3, with D perhaps matching TRBD1 (6 bases). There are 14 residues in the CDR3. CDR1 is WNHNN, CDR2 SYGVQD, per germline (reference sequence). The V end was cut by 2 bases, the J end by 5 bases, with 11 bases between. CDR3 protein: CASSEAGAGDTQYF. CDR3 nucleotides: TGCGCCAGCAGTGAGGCAGGGGCAGGAGATACGCAGTATTTT.

Remarks on this clonotype: This may be a read error, as it is one base from a much larger clone. V gene TRBV7-3 combines with J gene TRBJ1-5; D unclear. The CDR3 runs to 13 residues. CDR1 and CDR2 from the germline V gene are SGHTA and FQGTGA. The CDR3: CVSSPDSNQPQHF. DNA for the CDR3: TGTGTCAGCAGCCCGGACAGCAATCAGCCCCAGCATTTT. The variable domain in full, completed from reference TRBV7-3 and TRBJ1-5, reads GAGVSQTPSNKVTEKGKYVELRCDPISGHTALYWYRQSLGQGPEFLIYFQGTGAADDSGLPNDRFFAVRPEGSVSTLKIQRTERGDSAVYLCVSSPDSNQPQHFGDGTRLSIL.

This chain joins TRBV6-1 and TRBJ2-7, with a possible D match to TRBD2 (6 bases). The CDR3 contains 14 residues. CDR1 is MNHNS, CDR2 SASEGT, per germline. CDR3 in amino acids: CTNSLTSSTTEQYF. The CDR3 DNA follows: TGTACCAACAGTTTAACTAGCTCTACTACGGAGCAGTACTTC.

The chain is built from TRBV6-1 and TRBJ2-1; tentatively, D is TRBD2 (5 bases). The CDR3 is 16 residues long. The V and J ends lost 3 bases and 6 bases respectively, with 18 bases between them. Germline V gene lookup returns CDR1 MNHNS and CDR2 SASEGT. Here the CDR3 reads CASSESSWRSGNEQFF. CDR3 DNA sequence: TGTGCCAGCAGTGAGTCTAGCTGGAGATCGGGCAATGAGCAGTTCTTC.

Turning to this clonotype: With a much larger clone just one base away, this may be a read error. V and J are TRBV7-8 and TRBJ2-1, with 8 bases fitting TRBD2. From germline, CDR1 is SGHVS and CDR2 FQNEAQ. The CDR3 totals 14 residues. The CDR3 region is CASSPWTSPNEQLF. The CDR3 region has the DNA TGTGCCAGCAGCCCCTGGACTAGCCCCAATGAGCAGCTCTTC.